The 3 T cell receptor beta chains below come from one sample, sequenced in a study of blood T cell repertoires in COVID-19. The assay was immunoSEQ multiplex PCR, and TCRdb's table has in-frame clones only and misses some. The sample includes hundreds of thousands of clones, approximately 86% seen only once; the top ten take about 0.7%. The specimen sequenced was peripheral blood. The receptors were sampled from a human donor in a cohort sampled during active COVID-19.

This chain uses TRBV7-8 with TRBJ2-1, with 15 bases fitting TRBD2. There are 17 residues in the CDR3. Germline CDR1 is SGHVS and CDR2 is FQNEAQ. J lost 4 bases, V lost 3 bases, and 4 bases had no gene match. Here the CDR3 DNA reads TGTGCCAGCAGCTTCGGACTAGCGGGAGGGTCTTACAATGAGCAGTTCTTC. Protein product: CASSFGLAGGSYNEQFF.

The chain couples TRBV11-2 to TRBJ2-7; D ambiguous. The length of the CDR3 is 17 residues. The ends were cut back, 2 bases at V and 4 bases at J, with 21 bases in the middle. The germline gives CDR1 SGHAT, CDR2 FQNNGV. The CDR3 DNA sequence: TGTGCCAGCAGCTTATTAAGAGAAACGTTAGCTTTGTACGAGCAGTACTTC. It yields the protein CASSLLRETLALYEQYF.

The chain is built from TRBV3-1 (or the pseudogene TRBV3-2) and TRBJ1-6; TRBD1 is a possible D gene (5 bases). Looked up from germline, CDR1 is LGHDT and CDR2 is YNNKEL (reference sequence). This CDR3 contains 15 residues. V lost 4 bases and J lost 1, with 8 bases in between. The CDR3 coding sequence is TGTGCCAGCAGCCCAGGGTGGTCCTATAATTCACCCCTCCACTTT. Its translation: CASSPGWSYNSPLHF.